The 15 T cell receptor beta chains in this list originate from one sample, sequenced in a study of blood T cell repertoires in COVID-19. The repertoire was sequenced with immunoSEQ multiplex PCR; TCRdb's copy has only in-frame clones and lacks some. The sample has 100,000 to 150,000 clones, about 88% seen once. What was sequenced was peripheral blood. The receptor set was obtained from a woman at least 80 years old with acute or convalescent COVID-19.

The J gene is TRBJ2-7, the V gene TRBV18; perhaps TRBD1 as D (5 bases). This CDR3 contains 16 residues. V was clipped by 0 bases and J by 0 bases, with 12 bases between them. CDR1 is KGHSH, CDR2 LQKENI, per germline. The CDR3 region has the DNA TGTGCCAGCTCACCACCGACGACAGTAAACTCCTACGAGCAGTACTTC. It is translated as CASSPPTTVNSYEQYF. The entire variable domain, with the rest obtained from reference TRBV18 and TRBJ2-7, is as follows: NAGVMQNPRHLVRRRGQEARLRCSPMKGHSHVYWYRQLPEEGLKFMVYLQKENIIDESGMPKERFSAEFPKEGPSILRIQQVVRGDSAAYFCASSPPTTVNSYEQYFGPGTRLTVT.

The chain recombines TRBV28 with TRBJ2-3; 8 nucleotides agree with TRBD2. The germline gives CDR1 MDHEN, CDR2 SYDVKM. J lost 5 bases, V lost 2 bases, and 6 bases had no gene match. The CDR3 runs 15 residues. This CDR3 reads CASSLTGGSEDTQYF. The CDR3 nucleotides read TGTGCCAGCAGTTTAACGGGAGGGTCTGAAGATACGCAGTATTTT.

This chain uses TRBV6-5 with TRBJ1-1; 7 bases are a match to TRBD1. The V and J ends lost 5 bases and 4 bases, in that order; junction bases with no gene match: 7. Germline loops: CDR1 MNHEY, CDR2 SVGAGI. The CDR3 consists of 14 residues. In DNA, the CDR3 is TGTGCCAGCAGTCTACGGACAGGACTCACTGAAGCTTTCTTT. This translates into CASSLRTGLTEAFF.

There are many counts of this clone. This rearrangement joins TRBV3-1 (or the pseudogene TRBV3-2) to TRBJ2-5; 7 nucleotides align to TRBD1. V shed 0 bases and J 5 bases; nucleotides not matched to a gene: 6. Per germline, CDR1 LGHDT and CDR2 YNNKEL (reference sequence). This CDR3 comprises 15 residues. CDR3 nucleotide sequence: TGTGCCAGCAGCCAAGAGACAGGGAATGGGGAGACCCAGTACTTC. It codes for CASSQETGNGETQYF.

The chain has TRBV28 and TRBJ1-2; D possibly corresponds to TRBD1 (5 bases). V was cut by 10 bases and J by 0 bases, with 12 bases left in between. CDR1 is MDHEN and CDR2 is SYDVKM in the germline V gene. CDR3 length: 13 residues. CDR3 loop: CATQDSANYGYTF. CDR3 in DNA: TGTGCCACCCAAGACAGTGCTAACTATGGCTACACCTTC.

The chain carries TRBV5-1 and TRBJ2-5; 7 bases fit TRBD1. Trimming at V came to 3 bases and at J to 4 bases, leaving 6 bases not matched to a gene. CDR3 length: 14 amino acids. Germline V CDR1 and CDR2: SGHRS, YFSETQ. CDR3 sequence: CASSYTGVPETQYF. Here the CDR3 DNA reads TGCGCCAGCAGCTATACAGGGGTCCCAGAGACCCAGTACTTC.

V gene TRBV24-1 combines with J gene TRBJ2-3, with a tentative D call TRBD1 (5 bases). Trimming took off 4 bases at V and 7 bases at J, with 20 bases between the two ends. This CDR3 region has 16 residues. Germline CDR1 and CDR2: KGHDR and SFDVKD. The CDR3 protein is CATSDPAREDRYTQYF. The CDR3 DNA reads TGTGCCACCAGTGACCCAGCCAGGGAAGATAGGTATACGCAGTATTTT.

This clone was detected once. The V gene is TRBV18, the J gene TRBJ2-1; D is possibly TRBD1 (6 bases). Germline V gene lookup returns CDR1 KGHSH and CDR2 LQKENI. The V end lost 3 bases, the J end lost 0 bases, and 9 bases lay between the germline ends. This CDR3 has 15 residues. CDR3 loop: CASSPTGVSYNEQFF. The CDR3 DNA follows: TGTGCCAGCTCACCGACAGGAGTCTCCTACAATGAGCAGTTCTTC.

V gene TRBV7-9 combines with J gene TRBJ1-1, with no clear D. The CDR3 consists of 13 residues. Germline lookup yields CDR1 SEHNR and CDR2 FQNEAQ (reference sequence). V was cut by 5 bases and J by 4 bases, with 11 bases left in between. The CDR3 is CASSRGIGTEAFF. Written as DNA, the CDR3 is TGTGCCAGCAGCCGGGGAATAGGCACTGAAGCTTTCTTT.

The chain carries TRBV5-6 and TRBJ2-2; no firm D call. Trimming shortened V by 3 bases and J by 5 bases, and 11 bases separated the two germline ends. Germline assignment: CDR1 SGHDT and CDR2 YYEEEE. CDR3 length equals 14 residues. The CDR3 loop is CASSYNVRTGELFF. CDR3 in DNA: TGTGCCAGCAGCTATAACGTGAGGACCGGGGAGCTGTTTTTT.

The chain has TRBV3-1 (or the pseudogene TRBV3-2) and TRBJ1-3, with TRBD1 as a possible D gene (5 bases). V was shortened by 5 bases and J by 0 bases, with 11 bases between the two germline ends. Germline CDR1 reads LGHDT; CDR2 reads YNNKEL (reference sequence). The CDR3 consists of 15 residues. CDR3 sequence (DNA): TGTGCCAGCAGCTTTCACAGGAGCTCTGGAAACACCATATATTTT. Amino acid sequence: CASSFHRSSGNTIYF.

The gene calls are TRBV28 and TRBJ2-2; D is undetermined. Germline loops: CDR1 MDHEN, CDR2 SYDVKM. CDR3 length: 15 amino acids. Trimming took off 5 bases at V and 4 bases at J, with 14 bases between the two ends. CDR3 sequence reads: CASSPFGSGTGELFF. DNA of the CDR3: TGTGCCAGCAGTCCGTTTGGGTCGGGCACCGGGGAGCTGTTTTTT.

The rearrangement uses TRBV6-5 and TRBJ2-4, with TRBD2 matching over 8 bases. CDR3 length equals 16 residues. Trimming removed 4 bases from V and 0 bases from J; junction bases left unmatched: 5. CDR1 and CDR2 (germline): MNHEY, SVGAGI. CDR3 bases: TGTGCCAGCAGTTCGGGAGGGGCCTCAGCCAAAAACATTCAGTACTTC. It codes for CASSSGGASAKNIQYF.

This clone was seen a few times. J is TRBJ2-1 and V is TRBV21-1; whether TRBD2, the table's D call, matches the DNA was not checked. TRBV21-1 counts as a pseudogene. The CDR3 contains 14 residues. The CDR3 sequence is CASSTTSSYNEQFF. Written as DNA, the CDR3 is TGTGCCAGCAGCACCACTAGTTCCTACAATGAGCAGTTCTTC.

In its sample, this clone was seen a few times. The CDR3 reads CATSRVGGVEGYTF. As DNA, the CDR3 is TGTGCCACCAGCAGAGTAGGGGGGGTAGAAGGCTACACCTTC. The chain couples TRBV15 to TRBJ1-2, with a weak D call TRBD1 (6 bases). V lost 1 base, J lost 8 bases, and 14 bases lay in between. This CDR3 is built from 14 residues. Germline CDR1 reads LNHNV; CDR2 reads YYDKDF (reference sequence).